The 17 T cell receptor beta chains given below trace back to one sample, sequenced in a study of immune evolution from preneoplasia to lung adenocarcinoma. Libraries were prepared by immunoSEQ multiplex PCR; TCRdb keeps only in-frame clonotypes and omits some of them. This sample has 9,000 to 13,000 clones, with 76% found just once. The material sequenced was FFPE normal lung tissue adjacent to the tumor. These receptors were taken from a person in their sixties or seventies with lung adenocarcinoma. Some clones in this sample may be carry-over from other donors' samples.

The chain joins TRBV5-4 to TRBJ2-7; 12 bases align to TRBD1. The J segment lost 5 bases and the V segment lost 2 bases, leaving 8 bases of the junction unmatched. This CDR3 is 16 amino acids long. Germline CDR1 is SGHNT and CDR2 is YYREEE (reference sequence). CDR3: CASSLAPGQGADEQYF. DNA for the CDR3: TGTGCCAGCAGCTTAGCTCCGGGACAGGGGGCCGACGAGCAGTACTTC. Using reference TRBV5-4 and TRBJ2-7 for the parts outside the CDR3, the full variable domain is ETGVTQSPTHLIKTRGQQVTLRCSSQSGHNTVSWYQQALGQGPQFIFQYYREEENGRGNFPPRFSGLQFPNYSSELNVNALELDDSALYLCASSLAPGQGADEQYFGPGTRLTVT.

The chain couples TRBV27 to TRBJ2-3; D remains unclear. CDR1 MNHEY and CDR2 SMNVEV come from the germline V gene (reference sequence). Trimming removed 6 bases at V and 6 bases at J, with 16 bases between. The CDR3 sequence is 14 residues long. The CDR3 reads CASSPQRVGDTQYF. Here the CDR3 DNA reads TGTGCCAGCAGCCCCCAAAGGGTTGGGGATACGCAGTATTTT.

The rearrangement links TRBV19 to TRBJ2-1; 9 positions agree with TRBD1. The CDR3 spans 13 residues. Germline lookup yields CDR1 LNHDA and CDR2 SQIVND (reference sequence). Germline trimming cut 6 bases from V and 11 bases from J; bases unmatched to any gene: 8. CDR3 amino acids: CASRGTGTLKQFF. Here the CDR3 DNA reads TGTGCCAGTAGGGGGACAGGGACCCTTAAGCAGTTCTTC.

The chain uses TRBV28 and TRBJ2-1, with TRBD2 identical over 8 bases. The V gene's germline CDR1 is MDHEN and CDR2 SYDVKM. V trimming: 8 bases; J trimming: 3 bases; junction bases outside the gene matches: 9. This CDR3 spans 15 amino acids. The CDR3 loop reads CASVVAGPHYNEQFF. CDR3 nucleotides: TGTGCCAGCGTAGTAGCGGGACCCCACTACAATGAGCAGTTCTTC. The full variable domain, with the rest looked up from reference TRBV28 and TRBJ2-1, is DVKVTQSSRYLVKRTGEKVFLECVQDMDHENMFWYRQDPGLGLRLIYFSYDVKMKEKGDIPEGYSVSREKKERFSLILESASTNQTSMYLCASVVAGPHYNEQFFGPGTRLTVL.

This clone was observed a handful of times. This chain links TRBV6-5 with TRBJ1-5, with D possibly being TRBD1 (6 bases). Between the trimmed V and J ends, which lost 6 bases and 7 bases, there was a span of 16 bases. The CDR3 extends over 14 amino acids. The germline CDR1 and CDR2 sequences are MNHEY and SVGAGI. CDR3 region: CASSLKGGLQPQHF. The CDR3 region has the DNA TGTGCCAGCAGCCTTAAAGGGGGGTTACAGCCCCAGCATTTT.

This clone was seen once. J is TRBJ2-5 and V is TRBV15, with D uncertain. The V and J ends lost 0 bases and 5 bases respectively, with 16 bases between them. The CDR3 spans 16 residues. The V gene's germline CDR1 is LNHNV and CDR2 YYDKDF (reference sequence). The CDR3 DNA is TGTGCCACCAGCAGAGATGAAATAAGGGTTCGGGAGACCCAGTACTTC. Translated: CATSRDEIRVRETQYF. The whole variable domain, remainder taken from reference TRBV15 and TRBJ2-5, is DAMVIQNPRYQVTQFGKPVTLSCSQTLNHNVMYWYQQKSSQAPKLLFHYYDKDFNNEADTPDNFQSRRPNTSFCFLDIRSPGLGDTAMYLCATSRDEIRVRETQYFGPGTRLLVL.

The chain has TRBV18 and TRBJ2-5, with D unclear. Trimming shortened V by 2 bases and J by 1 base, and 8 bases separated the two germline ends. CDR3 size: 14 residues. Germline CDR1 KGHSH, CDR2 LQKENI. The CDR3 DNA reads TGTGCCAGCTCACCATCCGTGGGCCAAGAGACCCAGTACTTC. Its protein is CASSPSVGQETQYF.

CDR3 coding DNA: TGTGCCTGGAGGAACACTGAAGCTTTCTTT. It translates to CAWRNTEAFF. The rearrangement links TRBV30 to TRBJ1-1; D gene unclear. Trimming took off 3 bases at V and 1 base at J, with 0 bases between the two ends. The germline V gene has CDR1 GTSNPN and CDR2 SVGIG (reference sequence). The CDR3 loop spans 10 amino acids.

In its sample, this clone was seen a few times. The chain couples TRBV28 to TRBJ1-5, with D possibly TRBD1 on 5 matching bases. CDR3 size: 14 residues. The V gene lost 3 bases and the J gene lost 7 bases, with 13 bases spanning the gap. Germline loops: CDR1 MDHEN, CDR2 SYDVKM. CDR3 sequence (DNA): TGTGCCAGCAGTTTTAAGGGGTTGTTCCAGCCCCAGCATTTT. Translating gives CASSFKGLFQPQHF.

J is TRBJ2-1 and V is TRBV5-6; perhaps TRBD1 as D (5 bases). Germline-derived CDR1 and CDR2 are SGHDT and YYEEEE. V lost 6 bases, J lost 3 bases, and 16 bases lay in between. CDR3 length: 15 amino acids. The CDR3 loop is CASTPQGRGYNEQFF. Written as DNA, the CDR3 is TGTGCCAGCACCCCCCAGGGTCGCGGCTACAATGAGCAGTTCTTC.

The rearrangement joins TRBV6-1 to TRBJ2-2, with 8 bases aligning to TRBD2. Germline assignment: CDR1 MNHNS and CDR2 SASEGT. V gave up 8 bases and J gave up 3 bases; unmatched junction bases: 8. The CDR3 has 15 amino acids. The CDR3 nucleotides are TGTGCCAGCGTCGTGGGACTAGGATACACCGGGGAGCTGTTTTTT. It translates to CASVVGLGYTGELFF.

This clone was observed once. The CDR3 reads CASSRGDRGTTGELFF. CDR3 in DNA: TGCGCCAGCAGCCGTGGAGACAGGGGGACCACCGGGGAGCTGTTTTTT. The V gene is TRBV4-1, the J gene TRBJ2-2; TRBD1 matches at 9 bases. CDR1 and CDR2 (germline): MGHRA, YSYEKL. V shed 4 bases, J shed 4 bases, and the junction held 7 bases outside the gene matches. The CDR3 is 16 amino acids.

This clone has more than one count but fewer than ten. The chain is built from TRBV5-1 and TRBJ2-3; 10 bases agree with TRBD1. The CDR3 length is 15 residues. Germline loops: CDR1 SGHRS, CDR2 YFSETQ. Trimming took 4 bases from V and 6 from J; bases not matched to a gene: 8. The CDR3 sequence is CASSPGTGVGDTQYF. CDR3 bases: TGCGCCAGCAGCCCTGGGACAGGGGTGGGGGATACGCAGTATTTT.

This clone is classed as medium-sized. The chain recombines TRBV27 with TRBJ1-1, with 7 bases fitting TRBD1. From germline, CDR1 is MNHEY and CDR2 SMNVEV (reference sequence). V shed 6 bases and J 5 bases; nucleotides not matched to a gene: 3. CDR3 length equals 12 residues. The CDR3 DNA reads TGTGCCAGCAGACAGGGGACGACTGAAGCTTTCTTT. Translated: CASRQGTTEAFF.

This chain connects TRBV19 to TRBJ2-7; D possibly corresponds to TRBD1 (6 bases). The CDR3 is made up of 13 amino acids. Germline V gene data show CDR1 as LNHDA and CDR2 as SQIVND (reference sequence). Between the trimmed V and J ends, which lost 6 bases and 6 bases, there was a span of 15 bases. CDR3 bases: TGTGCCAGTAGCCGGACAGCGGTGGGCGAGCAGTACTTC. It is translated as CASSRTAVGEQYF. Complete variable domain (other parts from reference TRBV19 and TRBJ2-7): DGGITQSPKYLFRKEGQNVTLSCEQNLNHDAMYWYRQDPGQGLRLIYYSQIVNDFQKGDIAEGYSVSREKKESFPLTVTSAQKNPTAFYLCASSRTAVGEQYFGPGTRLTVT.

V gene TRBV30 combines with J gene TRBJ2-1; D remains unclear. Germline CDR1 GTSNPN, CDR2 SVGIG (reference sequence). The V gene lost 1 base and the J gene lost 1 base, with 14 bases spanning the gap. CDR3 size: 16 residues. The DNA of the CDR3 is TGTGCCTGGAGTGAATTCCGCGGAATTTCCTACAATGAGCAGTTCTTC. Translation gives CAWSEFRGISYNEQFF.

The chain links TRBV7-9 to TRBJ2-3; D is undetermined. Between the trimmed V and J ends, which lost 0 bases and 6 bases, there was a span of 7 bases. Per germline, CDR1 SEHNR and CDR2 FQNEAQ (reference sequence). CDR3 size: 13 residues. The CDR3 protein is CASSLAFGDTQYF. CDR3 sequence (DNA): TGTGCCAGCAGCTTAGCCTTCGGGGATACGCAGTATTTT. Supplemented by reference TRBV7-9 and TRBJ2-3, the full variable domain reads DTGVSQNPRHKITKRGQNVTFRCDPISEHNRLYWYRQTLGQGPEFLTYFQNEAQLEKSRLLSDRFSAERPKGSFSTLEIQRTEQGDSAMYLCASSLAFGDTQYFGPGTRLTVL.